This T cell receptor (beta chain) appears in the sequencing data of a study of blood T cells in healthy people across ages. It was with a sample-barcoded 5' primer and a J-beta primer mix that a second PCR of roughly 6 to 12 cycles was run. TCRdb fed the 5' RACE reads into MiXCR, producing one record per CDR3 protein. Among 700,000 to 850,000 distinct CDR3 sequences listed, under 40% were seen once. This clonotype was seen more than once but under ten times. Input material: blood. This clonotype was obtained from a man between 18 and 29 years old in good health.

The CDR3 here is CASSEMRQANEKLFF. The CDR3 coding sequence is TGTGCCAGCAGTGAAATGAGGCAGGCTAATGAAAAACTGTTTTTT. The gene calls are TRBV2 and TRBJ1-4, with D unresolved. CDR3 size: 15 residues. Germline CDR1 SNHLY, CDR2 FYNNEI. The V and J ends lost 2 bases and 3 bases respectively, with 10 bases between them.